This TCR beta chain was observed in a study of cytomegalovirus exposure and HLA in healthy donors. In the study overall: Of over 350 genotyped donors, roughly 81% grouped in the Caucasian-associated ancestry cluster.

Trimming removed 4 bases from V and 6 bases from J; junction bases left unmatched: 14. Looked up from germline, CDR1 is SGHTA and CDR2 is FQGTGA. The CDR3 spans 17 residues. A multiplex PCR was run with 60 Vbeta primers and 13 Jbeta primers. Source study methods: Later, some 75 million unique TCR beta chains were counted in an analysis, and about 10 million of them were shared. Clones were read by immunoSEQ multiplex PCR, and TCRdb kept only the in-frame ones, dropping some. For V, J and clone size, that table is used; D and trimming come from the DNA. The data show 100,000 to 150,000 clones, and the top ten clones hold more than 1.5%.

The source of this sequence is a man aged 18 to 30 in good health and CMV-seronegative. The specimen sequenced was PBMCs. This chain joins TRBV7-3 and TRBJ2-3; 9 bases fit TRBD2. Written as DNA, the CDR3 is TGTGCCAGCAGCTCCCTGCCTAGCGGGATGTTTCGGGATACGCAGTATTTT. Amino acid sequence: CASSSLPSGMFRDTQYF. Supplemented by reference TRBV7-3 and TRBJ2-3, the full variable domain reads GAGVSQTPSNKVTEKGKYVELRCDPISGHTALYWYRQSLGQGPEFLIYFQGTGAADDSGLPNDRFFAVRPEGSVSTLKIQRTERGDSAVYLCASSSLPSGMFRDTQYFGPGTRLTVL.